The 22 T cell receptor beta chains given below trace back to one sample, sequenced in a study of metastatic and nonmetastatic thyroid tumors. Every patient underwent thyroid surgery untreated. Using MiXCR, TCRdb reanalyzed the PCR reads. The data hold roughly 19,000 clones, with 24% observed a single time. The material sequenced was tumor tissue. These TCRs come from a female donor with papillary thyroid cancer or a benign thyroid nodule (not recorded which). Some clones in this sample may be carry-over from other donors' samples.

This clone was found many times. The V call is TRBV20-1, the J call TRBJ2-1, with TRBD2 matching 12 bases. Per germline, CDR1 DFQATT and CDR2 SNEGSKA (reference sequence). V gave up 4 bases and J gave up 8 bases; unmatched junction bases: 12. The CDR3 has 16 amino acids. The CDR3 sequence is CSAKGLAGLSGYEQFF. DNA of the CDR3: TGCAGTGCTAAAGGACTAGCGGGACTCTCTGGGTATGAGCAGTTCTTC.

This clone is medium-sized (0.01 to 0.1%) by share. This chain links TRBV4-1 with TRBJ1-4, with no clear D. This CDR3 contains 17 residues. Trimming cost V 1 base and J 1 base, with 13 bases left between them. The germline gives CDR1 MGHRA, CDR2 YSYEKL. The DNA of the CDR3 is TGCGCCAGCAGCCAAGGACCCGTGGGAGGAACTAATGAAAAACTGTTTTTT. Residues: CASSQGPVGGTNEKLFF.

This clone was observed many times. The chain links TRBV12-3 or TRBV12-4 to TRBJ2-2; D is unclear. This CDR3 has 12 amino acids. V lost 3 bases to trimming and J lost 4 bases, with 3 bases between them. The CDR3 sequence is CASSFPTGELFF. The CDR3 nucleotides are TGTGCCAGCAGTTTCCCCACCGGGGAGCTGTTTTTT.

For this clone: The sample carries other DNA sequences with the same CDR3. This chain connects TRBV29-1 to TRBJ2-3; D might be TRBD2 (6 bases). There are 13 residues in the CDR3. CDR1 and CDR2 from the germline V gene are SQVTM and ANQGSEA. The V end was cut by 7 bases, the J end by 3 bases, with 14 bases between. CDR3 in amino acids: CSAVTSRTDTQYF. For the CDR3, the DNA is TGCAGCGCCGTGACTAGTCGTACAGATACGCAGTATTTT.

Only a few counts were recorded for this clone. This rearrangement joins TRBV2 to TRBJ1-5; D gene unclear. V lost 6 bases, J lost 4 bases, and 16 bases lay in between. In germline, CDR1 is SNHLY, CDR2 FYNNEI. The CDR3 contains 15 residues. CDR3 region: CASRVGRRENQPQHF. The DNA for the CDR3 is TGTGCCAGCAGGGTAGGACGGCGGGAAAATCAGCCCCAGCATTTT. Full variable domain (rest looked up from reference TRBV2 and TRBJ1-5): EPEVTQTPSHQVTQMGQEVILRCVPISNHLYFYWYRQILGQKVEFLVSFYNNEISEKSEIFDDQFSVERPDGSNFTLKIRSTKLEDSAMYFCASRVGRRENQPQHFGDGTRLSIL.

The V call is TRBV6-2 or TRBV6-3, the J call TRBJ2-5; possibly TRBD1 for D (6 bases). CDR1 and CDR2 (germline): MNHEY, SVGEGT. V shed 8 bases and J shed 7 bases, with 17 bases lying between them. This CDR3 is built from 13 residues. CDR3 coding DNA: TGTGCCAGCTCACCACCCTCGGACAGGACCCAGTACTTC. Translated: CASSPPSDRTQYF.

The table lists this clone with a few counts. The chain couples TRBV19 to TRBJ1-1; TRBD1 might be the D (6 bases). From germline, CDR1 is LNHDA and CDR2 SQIVND (reference sequence). The CDR3 covers 13 residues. The V and J ends lost 6 bases and 1 base respectively, with 9 bases between them. In nucleotides, the CDR3 is TGTGCCAGTAGAAAACAGGGGAACACTGAAGCTTTCTTT. Its translation: CASRKQGNTEAFF.

In its sample, this clone was seen a few times. The chain carries TRBV6-1 and TRBJ1-2; D may be TRBD1 (6 bases). V gave up 2 bases and J gave up 8 bases, with 9 bases separating them. Germline V gives CDR1 MNHNS, CDR2 SASEGT. This CDR3 contains 12 residues. The CDR3 nucleotides read TGTGCCAGCAGTGAAATGGGGGGCGGCTACACCTTC. Residues: CASSEMGGGYTF.

This clone was recorded a few times. The chain is built from TRBV27 and TRBJ2-1; D remains ambiguous. There are 15 residues in the CDR3. Germline lookup yields CDR1 MNHEY and CDR2 SMNVEV (reference sequence). V was shortened by 2 bases and J by 7 bases, with 15 bases between the two germline ends. The CDR3 protein is CASSLERKRWNEQFF. CDR3 in DNA: TGTGCCAGCAGTTTAGAGCGAAAAAGGTGGAATGAGCAGTTCTTC.

This clone was detected ten times or more. The V call is TRBV30, the J call TRBJ2-1; TRBD2 matches 13 bases. The germline V gene encodes CDR1 GTSNPN and CDR2 SVGIG (reference sequence). Trimming took 1 base from V and 4 from J; bases not matched to a gene: 1. CDR3 length: 15 residues. The CDR3 protein is CAWSGLAGGYNEQFF. CDR3 in DNA: TGTGCCTGGAGTGGACTAGCGGGAGGTTACAATGAGCAGTTCTTC.

This clone was counted ten times or more. The rearrangement uses TRBV20-1 and TRBJ1-2; TRBD1 is a possible D gene (5 bases). Germline-derived CDR1 and CDR2 are DFQATT and SNEGSKA (reference sequence). V lost 2 bases to trimming and J lost 6 bases, with 28 bases between them. The CDR3 loop spans 18 amino acids. Here the CDR3 DNA reads TGCAGTGCTAGACCGGATCCACGGGACTTTTATCGCGGGGATGGCTACACCTTC. It yields the protein CSARPDPRDFYRGDGYTF.

The chain couples TRBV6-4 to TRBJ2-1, with D maybe TRBD2 (6 bases). Germline lookup yields CDR1 MRHNA and CDR2 SNTAGT. Deletions cut 2 bases from V and 8 bases from J, with 16 bases between. The CDR3 has 15 amino acids. The CDR3 DNA follows: TGTGCCAGCAGTGACCCGGGACTGGGGATGGATGAGCAGTTCTTC. It codes for CASSDPGLGMDEQFF.

This clone was picked up a small number of times. This sequence joins TRBV6-1 and TRBJ1-2; no clear D gene. Trimming removed 2 bases at V and 4 bases at J, with 11 bases between. CDR1 is MNHNS, CDR2 SASEGT, per germline. The CDR3 is 14 residues long. This CDR3 is CASSEFGRSYGYTF. CDR3 DNA: TGTGCCAGCAGTGAATTCGGGCGCTCCTATGGCTACACCTTC.

At least ten counts were recorded for this clone. One end of the junction fails to match germline, which may point to a read error. In the same sample, other DNA sequences code for this CDR3. The chain carries TRBV7-6 and TRBJ2-1, with 8 bases matching TRBD1. CDR3 length: 14 residues. From germline, CDR1 is SGHVS and CDR2 FNYEAQ. For the CDR3, the DNA is TGTGCCAGTAGCTTACGGACAGGGTACAATGAGCAGTTCTTC. Translated, it gives CASSLRTGYNEQFF.

The J gene is TRBJ2-7, the V gene TRBV5-1; 7 bases align to TRBD2. CDR1 is SGHRS and CDR2 is YFSETQ in the germline V gene. The CDR3 is 14 amino acids. Germline trimming cut 4 bases from V and 2 bases from J; bases unmatched to any gene: 6. In DNA, the CDR3 is TGCGCCAGCAGCCTCTCGGGAGGTACCTACGAGCAGTACTTC. It codes for CASSLSGGTYEQYF. The full variable domain, with the rest looked up from reference TRBV5-1 and TRBJ2-7, is KAGVTQTPRYLIKTRGQQVTLSCSPISGHRSVSWYQQTPGQGLQFLFEYFSETQRNKGNFPGRFSGRQFSNSRSEMNVSTLELGDSALYLCASSLSGGTYEQYFGPGTRLTVT.

By share, this clone counts as large. The chain couples TRBV4-3 to TRBJ2-7, with D perhaps matching TRBD1 (6 bases). The CDR3 contains 15 residues. The V end was cut by 0 bases, the J end by 4 bases, with 13 bases between. In germline, CDR1 is LGHNA, CDR2 YSLEER. The DNA of the CDR3 is TGCGCCAGCAGCCAAGAGGGGGCCAGGGGATACGAGCAGTACTTC. Encoded protein: CASSQEGARGYEQYF.

In its sample, this clone was seen once. One junction end does not reproduce the germline sequence, and a read error may be involved. This rearrangement joins TRBV10-2 to TRBJ1-6; D may be TRBD1 (6 bases). The CDR3 length is 15 residues. The germline CDR1 and CDR2 sequences are WSHSY and SAAADI. The CDR3 loop is CASSEDRQVSTPIHF. For the CDR3, the DNA is TGCGCCAGCAGTGAGGACCGACAGGTCTCTACACCCATCCACTTT.

This clone has a count of ten or more. The rearrangement uses TRBV2 and TRBJ1-1, with 10 bases aligning to TRBD1. Losses at the gene ends were 8 bases for V and 10 bases for J; bases not matched to a gene: 10. This CDR3 contains 13 residues. Per the germline V gene, CDR1 is SNHLY and CDR2 is FYNNEI. The CDR3 loop is CASGRQGAFVAFF. In DNA form, the CDR3 reads TGTGCCAGCGGACGACAGGGGGCTTTCGTAGCTTTCTTT. The full variable domain, completed using reference TRBV2 and TRBJ1-1, is EPEVTQTPSHQVTQMGQEVILRCVPISNHLYFYWYRQILGQKVEFLVSFYNNEISEKSEIFDDQFSVERPDGSNFTLKIRSTKLEDSAMYFCASGRQGAFVAFFGQGTRLTVV.

In its sample, this clone was seen many times. CDR3 amino acids: CASSLVWGRGDEQYF. For the CDR3, the DNA is TGTGCCAGCAGCTTAGTCTGGGGCAGAGGGGACGAGCAGTACTTC. The V call is TRBV7-2, the J call TRBJ2-7, with D perhaps TRBD1 or TRBD2 (5 bases each). This CDR3 has 15 residues. From germline, CDR1 is SGHTA and CDR2 FQGNSA. The V end was cut by 1 base, the J end by 5 bases, with 15 bases between.

This clone appeared many times. The gene calls are TRBV20-1 and TRBJ1-5, with 9 bases lining up with TRBD1. This CDR3 spans 16 amino acids. V shed 0 bases and J 5 bases; nucleotides not matched to a gene: 8. Germline V gene lookup returns CDR1 DFQATT and CDR2 SNEGSKA (reference sequence). The CDR3 sequence: CSARDPGTGKYQPQHF. The DNA of the CDR3 is TGCAGTGCTAGAGATCCTGGGACAGGGAAATATCAGCCCCAGCATTTT.

V and J are TRBV3-1 and TRBJ1-6, with D perhaps matching TRBD1 (5 bases). Germline V gene sequence: CDR1 LGHDT, CDR2 YNNKEL (reference sequence). This CDR3 region has 14 residues. Trimming shortened V by 0 bases and J by 9 bases, and 9 bases separated the two germline ends. CDR3 sequence: CASSQESGTSPLHF. The CDR3 DNA reads TGTGCCAGCAGCCAAGAATCCGGGACTTCACCCCTCCACTTT.

This clone was counted ten times or more. The rearrangement joins TRBV7-3 to TRBJ2-2, with D unclear. Looked up from germline, CDR1 is SGHTA and CDR2 is FQGTGA. Trimming took 5 bases from V and 8 from J, leaving 12 bases between them. This CDR3 spans 13 amino acids. The chain's CDR3 is CASSAGYRGELFF. CDR3 bases: TGTGCCAGCAGCGCCGGGTATAGGGGGGAGCTGTTTTTT. Filled out from reference TRBV7-3 and TRBJ2-2, the complete variable domain reads GAGVSQTPSNKVTEKGKYVELRCDPISGHTALYWYRQSLGQGPEFLIYFQGTGAADDSGLPNDRFFAVRPEGSVSTLKIQRTERGDSAVYLCASSAGYRGELFFGEGSRLTVL.